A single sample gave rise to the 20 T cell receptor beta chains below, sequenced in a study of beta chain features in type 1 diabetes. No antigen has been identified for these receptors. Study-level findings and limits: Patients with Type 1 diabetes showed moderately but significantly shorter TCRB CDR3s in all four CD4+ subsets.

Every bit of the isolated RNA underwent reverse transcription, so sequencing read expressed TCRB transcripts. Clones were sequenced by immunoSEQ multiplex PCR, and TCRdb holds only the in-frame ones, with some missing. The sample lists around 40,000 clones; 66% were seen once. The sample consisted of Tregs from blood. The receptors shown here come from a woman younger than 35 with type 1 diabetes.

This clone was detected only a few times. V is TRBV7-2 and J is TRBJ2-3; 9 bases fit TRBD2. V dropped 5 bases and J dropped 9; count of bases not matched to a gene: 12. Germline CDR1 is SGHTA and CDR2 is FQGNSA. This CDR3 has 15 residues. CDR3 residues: CASSPSAGGPWTQYF. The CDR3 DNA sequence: TGTGCCAGCAGCCCCTCAGCGGGAGGTCCTTGGACGCAGTATTTT.

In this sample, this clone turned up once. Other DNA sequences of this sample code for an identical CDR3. The DNA of the CDR3 is TGTGCCAGCAGCTTAGTAGGCGGGGGCTACAATGAGCAGTTCTTC. The encoded protein is CASSLVGGGYNEQFF. The chain carries TRBV7-2 and TRBJ2-1, with 7 positions matching TRBD2. The CDR3 runs to 15 residues. Losses at the gene ends were 1 base for V and 3 bases for J; bases not matched to a gene: 3. Germline values: CDR1 SGHTA, CDR2 FQGNSA.

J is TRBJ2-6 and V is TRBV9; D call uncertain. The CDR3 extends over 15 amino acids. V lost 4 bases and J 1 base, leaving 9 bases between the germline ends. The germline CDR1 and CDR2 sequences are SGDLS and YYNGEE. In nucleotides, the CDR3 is TGTGCCAGCAGCCGCGATTTATCTGGGGCCAACGTCCTGACTTTC. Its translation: CASSRDLSGANVLTF.

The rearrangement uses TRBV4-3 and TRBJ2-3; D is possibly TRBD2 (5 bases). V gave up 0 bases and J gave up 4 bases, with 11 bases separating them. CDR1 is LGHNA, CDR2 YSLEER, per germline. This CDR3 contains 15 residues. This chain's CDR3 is CASSQEGTGADTQYF. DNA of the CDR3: TGCGCCAGCAGCCAAGAGGGAACCGGGGCAGATACGCAGTATTTT.

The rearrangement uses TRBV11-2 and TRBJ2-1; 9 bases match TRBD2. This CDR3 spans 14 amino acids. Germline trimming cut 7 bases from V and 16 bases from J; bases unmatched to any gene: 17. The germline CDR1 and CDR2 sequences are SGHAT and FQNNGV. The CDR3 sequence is CASTATSGRFGGFF. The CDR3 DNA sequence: TGTGCCAGCACCGCAACTAGCGGGCGTTTTGGGGGATTCTTC.

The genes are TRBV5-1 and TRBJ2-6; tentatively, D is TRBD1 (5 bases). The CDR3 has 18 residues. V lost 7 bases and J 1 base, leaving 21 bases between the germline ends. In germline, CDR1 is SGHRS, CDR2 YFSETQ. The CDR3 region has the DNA TGCGCCAGCGGGGCAGGTCACACCGCCCTATCTGGGGCCAACGTCCTGACTTTC. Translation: CASGAGHTALSGANVLTF.

In nucleotides, the CDR3 is TGCGCCAGCAGCTATACAGGGTCTGGAGGCTACACCTTC. It encodes CASSYTGSGGYTF. The chain links TRBV5-1 to TRBJ1-2, with a possible D match to TRBD1 (6 bases). The CDR3 is made up of 13 amino acids. CDR1 and CDR2 (germline): SGHRS, YFSETQ. Trimming removed 3 bases from V and 8 bases from J, with 14 bases in between.

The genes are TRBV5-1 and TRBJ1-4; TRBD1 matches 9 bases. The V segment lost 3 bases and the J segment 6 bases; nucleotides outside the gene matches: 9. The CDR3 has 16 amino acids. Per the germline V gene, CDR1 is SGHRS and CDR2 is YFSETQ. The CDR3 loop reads CASSSTAGTGYEKLFF. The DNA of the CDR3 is TGCGCCAGCAGCTCGACCGCCGGGACAGGGTATGAAAAACTGTTTTTT.

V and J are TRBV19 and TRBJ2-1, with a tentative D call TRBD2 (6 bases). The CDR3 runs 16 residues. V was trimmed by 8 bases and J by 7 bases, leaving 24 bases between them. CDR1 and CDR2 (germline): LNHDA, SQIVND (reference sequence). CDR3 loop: CASLFPGRTKRNEQFF. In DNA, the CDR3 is TGTGCCAGTCTGTTCCCCGGTAGGACTAAAAGGAATGAGCAGTTCTTC.

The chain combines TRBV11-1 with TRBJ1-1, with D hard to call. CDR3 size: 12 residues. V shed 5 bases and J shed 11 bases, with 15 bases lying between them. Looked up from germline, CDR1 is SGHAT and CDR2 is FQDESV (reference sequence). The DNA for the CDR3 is TGTGCCAGCAGCATCGGGCCCGGGGTTGCTTTCTTT. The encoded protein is CASSIGPGVAFF.

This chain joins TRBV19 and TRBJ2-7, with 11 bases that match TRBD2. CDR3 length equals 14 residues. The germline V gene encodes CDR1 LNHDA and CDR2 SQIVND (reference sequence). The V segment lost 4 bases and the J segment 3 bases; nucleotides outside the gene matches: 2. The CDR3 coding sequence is TGTGCCAGTAGTAGACTAGCGGGACTCTACGAGCAGTACTTC. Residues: CASSRLAGLYEQYF.

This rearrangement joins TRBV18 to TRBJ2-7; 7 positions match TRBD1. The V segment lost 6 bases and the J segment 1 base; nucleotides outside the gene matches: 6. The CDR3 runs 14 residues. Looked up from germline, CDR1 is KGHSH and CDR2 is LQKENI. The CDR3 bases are TGTGCCAGCTCCCTCAACAGGGGATCCTACGAGCAGTACTTC. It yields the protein CASSLNRGSYEQYF.

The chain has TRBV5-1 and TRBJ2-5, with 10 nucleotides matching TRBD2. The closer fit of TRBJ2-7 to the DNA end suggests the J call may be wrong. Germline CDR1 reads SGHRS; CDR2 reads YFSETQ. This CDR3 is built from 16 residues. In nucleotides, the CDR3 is TGCGCCAGCAGCTTGGTGGCTAGCGGGGGTTCCTACGAGCAGTACTTC. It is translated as CASSLVASGGSYEQYF.

Here the CDR3 reads CASSLAGGLGYTF. CDR3 nucleotide sequence: TGTGCCAGCAGCTTGGCAGGGGGATTGGGCTACACCTTC. The V call is TRBV7-2, the J call TRBJ1-2; 7 bases match TRBD1. The CDR3 length is 13 residues. The trim removed 3 bases at V and 8 bases at J, leaving 6 bases unmatched. Germline CDR1 reads SGHTA; CDR2 reads FQGNSA.

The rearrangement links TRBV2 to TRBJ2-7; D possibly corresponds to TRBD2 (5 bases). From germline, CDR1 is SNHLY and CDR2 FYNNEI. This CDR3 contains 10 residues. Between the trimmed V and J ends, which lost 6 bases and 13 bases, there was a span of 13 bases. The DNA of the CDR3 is TGTGCCAGCAGGGTGACTACCATTTACTTC. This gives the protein CASRVTTIYF.

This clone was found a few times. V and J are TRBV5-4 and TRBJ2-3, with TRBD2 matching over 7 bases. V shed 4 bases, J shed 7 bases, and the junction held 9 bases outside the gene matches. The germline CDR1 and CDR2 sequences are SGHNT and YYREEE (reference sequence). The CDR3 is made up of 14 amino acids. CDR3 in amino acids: CASSTRLAPNTQYF. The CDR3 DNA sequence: TGTGCCAGCAGCACCCGACTAGCCCCTAATACGCAGTATTTT. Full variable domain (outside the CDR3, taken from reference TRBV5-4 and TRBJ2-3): ETGVTQSPTHLIKTRGQQVTLRCSSQSGHNTVSWYQQALGQGPQFIFQYYREEENGRGNFPPRFSGLQFPNYSSELNVNALELDDSALYLCASSTRLAPNTQYFGPGTRLTVL.

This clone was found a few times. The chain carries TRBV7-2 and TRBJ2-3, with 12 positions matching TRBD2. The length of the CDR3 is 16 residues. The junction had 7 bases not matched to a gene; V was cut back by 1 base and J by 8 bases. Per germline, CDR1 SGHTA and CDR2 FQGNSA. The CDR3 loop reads CASSLEGLAGSGTQYF. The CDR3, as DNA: TGTGCCAGCAGCTTAGAGGGACTAGCGGGCTCCGGTACGCAGTATTTT.

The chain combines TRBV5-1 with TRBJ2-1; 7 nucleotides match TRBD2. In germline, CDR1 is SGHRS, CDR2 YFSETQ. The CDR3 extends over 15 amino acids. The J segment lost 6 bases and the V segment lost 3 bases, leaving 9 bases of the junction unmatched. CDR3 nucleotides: TGCGCCAGCAGCTACGGGAAAAGCGGGGCCAATGAGCAGTTCTTC. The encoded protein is CASSYGKSGANEQFF.

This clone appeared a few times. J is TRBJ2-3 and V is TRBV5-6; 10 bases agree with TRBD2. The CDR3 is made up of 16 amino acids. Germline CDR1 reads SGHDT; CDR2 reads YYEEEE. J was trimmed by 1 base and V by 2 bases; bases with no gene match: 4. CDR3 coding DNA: TGTGCCAGCAGCTTCTCCGGGACTAGCGGCACAGATACGCAGTATTTT. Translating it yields CASSFSGTSGTDTQYF.

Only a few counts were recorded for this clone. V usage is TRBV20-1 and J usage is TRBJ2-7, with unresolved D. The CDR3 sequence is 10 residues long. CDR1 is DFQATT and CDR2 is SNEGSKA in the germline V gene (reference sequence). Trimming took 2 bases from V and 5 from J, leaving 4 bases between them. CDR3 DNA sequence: TGCAGTGCTAGACAAAACGAGCAGTACTTC. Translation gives CSARQNEQYF.